This T cell receptor (beta chain) was recovered during a study of T cell responses to AZD1222 COVID-19 vaccine. Across the study: Analysis merged second doses at about 4 or about 12 weeks.

Trimming removed 4 bases at V and 0 bases at J, with 10 bases between. CDR1 is MNHEY and CDR2 is SVGEGT in the germline V gene. The CDR3 length is 15 residues. Using immunoSEQ multiplex PCR, the repertoire was profiled, and TCRdb retains in-frame clones only, with some absent. This table holds just under 55,000 clones, 87% found once. J is TRBJ1-3 and V is TRBV6-2 or TRBV6-3; D is ambiguous. The TCR was taken from an adult in good health. The material sequenced was peripheral blood, taken on day 0 of AZD1222 vaccination. CDR3 residues: CASSSSGFSGNTIYF. The DNA for the CDR3 is TGTGCCAGCAGTTCCTCGGGATTCTCTGGAAACACCATATATTTT.